Listed below are T cell receptor beta chains from one sample, sequenced in a study of CD8+ T cells in alopecia areata. The table came from immunoSEQ multiplex PCR; TCRdb's copy has only in-frame clones and leaves some out. Here the sample spans roughly 140,000 clones, around 55% being singletons. The source material was CD8+ T cells sorted from blood, sampled at week 0. These receptors originate from a human donor with alopecia areata. Each CDR3 is given without its conserved first and last residue. Clone size is not always given. Where it is, it says once, few, many or a class for expanded clones.

J: TRBJ1-1; size: NA; V: TRBV2; CDR3: ASSEKGANTEAF
J: TRBJ2-5; size: many; V: TRBV7-8; CDR3: ASTHGVSGGETQY
J: TRBJ2-7; size: many; V: TRBV11-2; CDR3: ASSCRDRSSYEQY
J: TRBJ2-3; size: NA; V: TRBV30; CDR3: AWSDLTDTQY
J: TRBJ2-7; size: NA; V: TRBV5-1; CDR3: ASSWGTGEGEQY
J: TRBJ2-7; size: NA; V: TRBV19; CDR3: ASSPTATGLVGEQY
J: TRBJ1-2; size: NA; V: TRBV4-1; CDR3: ASSQLVPGDGYT
J: TRBJ2-6; size: once; V: TRBV11-3; CDR3: ASSLPTGGANVLT
J: TRBJ2-7; size: NA; V: TRBV5-1; CDR3: ASSPEGVHEQY
J: TRBJ1-5; size: few; V: TRBV19; CDR3: ASSNLTGNQPQH
J: TRBJ2-7; size: few; V: TRBV7-9; CDR3: ASSLGAGGEQY
J: TRBJ2-1; size: NA; V: TRBV6-6; CDR3: ASRQGNEQF
J: TRBJ2-3; size: NA; V: TRBV9; CDR3: ASSFSGEDTQY
J: TRBJ1-5; size: few; V: TRBV4-3; CDR3: ASSQDRAAYQPQH
J: TRBJ2-7; size: NA; V: TRBV7-2; CDR3: ASSLIWGQAYEQY
J: TRBJ2-1; size: few; V: TRBV13; CDR3: ASSALALSSYNEQF
J: TRBJ1-1; size: NA; V: TRBV9; CDR3: ASSVVRNTEAF
J: TRBJ2-1; size: NA; V: TRBV2; CDR3: ASSEDHNEQF
J: TRBJ2-1; size: NA; V: TRBV29-1; CDR3: SVPTSGGPNSYNEQF
J: TRBJ2-5; size: few; V: TRBV6-6; CDR3: ASSPGRIQETQY
J: TRBJ1-2; size: NA; V: TRBV18; CDR3: ASSPPSTGRGYT
J: TRBJ2-5; size: few; V: TRBV29-1; CDR3: SVERDPVETQY
J: TRBJ1-6; size: NA; V: TRBV14; CDR3: ASSHTQGTTSPLH
J: TRBJ2-1; size: few; V: TRBV29-1; CDR3: SISGGEREQF